Each of the 29 T cell receptor beta chains below was sequenced from the same sample in a study of cytomegalovirus exposure and HLA in healthy donors. Primers included in the PCR were 60 Vbeta and 13 Jbeta primers. TCRdb's copy holds only in-frame clones and misses some; the assay was immunoSEQ multiplex PCR. The sample has around 250,000 clones, about 81% seen once. Material: PBMCs. All receptors derive from an older woman in good health and CMV-seropositive.

On this clone itself: One junction end disagrees with the germline gene, perhaps due to a read error. The chain employs TRBV7-9 and TRBJ1-4; 7 bases map to TRBD1. Per the germline V gene, CDR1 is SEHNR and CDR2 is FQNEAQ (reference sequence). This CDR3 is built from 14 residues. The CDR3 DNA reads as TGTTCCAGCAGCTCGGACAGGACTAATGAAAAACTGTTTTTT. The encoded protein is CSSSSDRTNEKLFF.

The chain uses TRBV18 and TRBJ1-1; 7 nucleotides match TRBD1. With 1 base clipped from V and 3 bases from J, the junction kept 2 bases outside the gene matches. Germline assignment: CDR1 KGHSH and CDR2 LQKENI. This CDR3 spans 14 amino acids. The CDR3 is CASSPQGQYTEAFF. The CDR3 DNA reads as TGTGCCAGCTCACCACAGGGACAGTACACTGAAGCTTTCTTT.

The rearrangement uses TRBV7-6 and TRBJ1-5; 8 nucleotides line up with TRBD1. This CDR3 contains 13 residues. V dropped 4 bases and J dropped 5; count of bases not matched to a gene: 1. Looked up from germline, CDR1 is SGHVS and CDR2 is FNYEAQ. The CDR3 protein is CASSSGGHQPQHF. CDR3 DNA sequence: TGTGCCAGCAGCTCAGGGGGCCATCAGCCCCAGCATTTT. Together with reference TRBV7-6 and TRBJ1-5, the CDR3 gives the full variable domain: GAGVSQSPRYKVTKRGQDVALRCDPISGHVSLYWYRQALGQGPEFLTYFNYEAQQDKSGLPNDRFSAERPEGSISTLTIQRTEQRDSAMYRCASSSGGHQPQHFGDGTRLSIL.

The chain links TRBV19 to TRBJ2-7; D might be TRBD2 (5 bases). CDR3 length equals 13 residues. V gave up 4 bases and J gave up 7 bases, with 14 bases separating them. CDR1 is LNHDA and CDR2 is SQIVND in the germline V gene (reference sequence). This CDR3 reads CASSSRRGGEQYF. Here the CDR3 DNA reads TGTGCCAGTAGTAGCCGCCGGGGTGGGGAGCAGTACTTC. Variable domain in full (rest from reference TRBV19 and TRBJ2-7): DGGITQSPKYLFRKEGQNVTLSCEQNLNHDAMYWYRQDPGQGLRLIYYSQIVNDFQKGDIAEGYSVSREKKESFPLTVTSAQKNPTAFYLCASSSRRGGEQYFGPGTRLTVT.

This chain connects TRBV4-1 to TRBJ1-4; D is ambiguous. Per germline, CDR1 MGHRA and CDR2 YSYEKL. This CDR3 is built from 17 residues. Trimming took 0 bases from V and 2 from J, leaving 13 bases between them. CDR3 amino acids: CASSQDFTRATNEKLFF. DNA for the CDR3: TGCGCCAGCAGCCAAGATTTTACCCGAGCGACTAATGAAAAACTGTTTTTT.

The chain combines TRBV7-9 with TRBJ2-1, with D perhaps matching TRBD2 (6 bases). Trimming pared 5 bases from V and 7 bases from J, leaving 15 bases between. CDR1 and CDR2 (germline): SEHNR, FQNEAQ (reference sequence). CDR3 length equals 14 residues. The CDR3 protein is CASSPRAGGNEQFF. CDR3 coding DNA: TGTGCCAGCAGCCCCCGAGCCGGGGGTAATGAGCAGTTCTTC. The full variable domain, its missing parts supplied by reference TRBV7-9 and TRBJ2-1, is DTGVSQNPRHKITKRGQNVTFRCDPISEHNRLYWYRQTLGQGPEFLTYFQNEAQLEKSRLLSDRFSAERPKGSFSTLEIQRTEQGDSAMYLCASSPRAGGNEQFFGPGTRLTVL.

The chain has TRBV2 and TRBJ2-5, with D uncertain. The CDR3 spans 16 residues. The germline CDR1 and CDR2 sequences are SNHLY and FYNNEI. The V end was cut by 3 bases, the J end by 5 bases, with 19 bases between. The chain's CDR3 is CASSDMVLRRRETQYF. CDR3 nucleotide sequence: TGTGCCAGCAGTGACATGGTCTTGAGGAGACGGGAGACCCAGTACTTC.

V gene TRBV7-8 combines with J gene TRBJ2-7; TRBD2 matches at 10 bases. The V and J ends lost 7 bases and 5 bases, in that order; junction bases with no gene match: 14. CDR1 and CDR2 from the germline V gene are SGHVS and FQNEAQ. The CDR3 is made up of 16 amino acids. The CDR3 DNA reads as TGTGCCAGCAACCCTTTATCTAGCGGGAGTAACCACGAGCAGTACTTC. Translated, it gives CASNPLSSGSNHEQYF.

This clone showed up just a few times. The chain joins TRBV12-5 to TRBJ2-1; TRBD1 is a possible D gene (6 bases). CDR3 length: 16 amino acids. Germline loops: CDR1 LGHNT, CDR2 FRNRAP. With 0 bases removed from V and 6 bases from J, the gap between germline ends came to 15 bases. CDR3 sequence: CASGLVSRGNANEQFF. CDR3 DNA: TGTGCTAGTGGTTTGGTATCCAGGGGAAATGCCAATGAGCAGTTCTTC. The full variable domain, its missing parts supplied by reference TRBV12-5 and TRBJ2-1, is DARVTQTPRHKVTEMGQEVTMRCQPILGHNTVFWYRQTMMQGLELLAYFRNRAPLDDSGMPKDRFSAEMPDATLATLKIQPSEPRDSAVYFCASGLVSRGNANEQFFGPGTRLTVL.

The chain joins TRBV28 to TRBJ2-7, with D possibly TRBD1 on 5 matching bases. This CDR3 spans 12 amino acids. V was shortened by 10 bases and J by 3 bases, with 13 bases between the two germline ends. CDR1 is MDHEN and CDR2 is SYDVKM in the germline V gene. The DNA for the CDR3 is TGTGCCATTACCGGCAGGGACTACGAGCAGTACTTC. Translated: CAITGRDYEQYF. Together with reference TRBV28 and TRBJ2-7, the CDR3 gives the full variable domain: DVKVTQSSRYLVKRTGEKVFLECVQDMDHENMFWYRQDPGLGLRLIYFSYDVKMKEKGDIPEGYSVSREKKERFSLILESASTNQTSMYLCAITGRDYEQYFGPGTRLTVT.

The CDR3 DNA is TGTGCCAGCACCGCCCCTAGACAGGGAATTACCTCCTCCTTCGATGAGCAGTTCTTC. Its protein product is CASTAPRQGITSSFDEQFF. J is TRBJ2-1 and V is TRBV2, with TRBD1 identical over 7 bases. With V trimmed by 7 bases and J by 8 bases, 26 bases remained unmatched. Germline assignment: CDR1 SNHLY and CDR2 FYNNEI. This CDR3 has 19 residues.

The gene calls are TRBV5-5 and TRBJ1-5, with no clear D. The V and J ends lost 0 bases and 3 bases respectively, with 13 bases between them. Germline assignment: CDR1 SGHKS and CDR2 YYEKEE (reference sequence). The CDR3 consists of 16 residues. In nucleotides, the CDR3 is TGTGCCAGCAGCTTGGTGGCGTGGGCGACCAATCAGCCCCAGCATTTT. Translated: CASSLVAWATNQPQHF.

The rearrangement links TRBV18 to TRBJ2-7; 11 positions match TRBD1. J lost 3 bases, V lost 6 bases, and 10 bases had no gene match. Germline V gives CDR1 KGHSH, CDR2 LQKENI. This CDR3 is 16 amino acids long. The CDR3, as DNA: TGTGCCAGCTCGCCGTTATCCGGGACAGGGGGCTACGAGCAGTACTTC. Encoded protein: CASSPLSGTGGYEQYF.

CDR3 sequence reads: CASNTGIAVYEQYF. The CDR3 DNA is TGTGCCAGTAATACAGGGATCGCGGTGTACGAGCAGTACTTC. This chain joins TRBV19 and TRBJ2-7; possible D gene TRBD1, 6 bases. The germline V gene encodes CDR1 LNHDA and CDR2 SQIVND (reference sequence). V was trimmed by 7 bases and J by 4 bases, leaving 17 bases between them. The length of the CDR3 is 14 residues.

This chain connects TRBV2 to TRBJ1-4; TRBD1 aligns across 7 bases. This CDR3 is 14 amino acids long. V trimming: 6 bases; J trimming: 3 bases; junction bases outside the gene matches: 4. The germline V gene has CDR1 SNHLY and CDR2 FYNNEI. CDR3 amino acids: CASRTGVANEKLFF. In nucleotides, the CDR3 is TGTGCCAGCAGAACAGGGGTGGCTAATGAAAAACTGTTTTTT.

The V call is TRBV9, the J call TRBJ2-5, with 9 bases matching TRBD1. The V segment lost 4 bases and the J segment 7 bases; nucleotides outside the gene matches: 11. Germline V gene sequence: CDR1 SGDLS, CDR2 YYNGEE. The CDR3 loop spans 15 amino acids. The CDR3 DNA sequence: TGTGCCAGCAGCCCCTCGGACAGGGGAGGTTGGACCCAGTACTTC. This translates into CASSPSDRGGWTQYF.

This clone was seen only once. The gene calls are TRBV9 and TRBJ1-5, with D possibly being TRBD1 (5 bases). Trimming stripped 2 bases from V and 5 bases from J, with 11 bases between. Germline V gene sequence: CDR1 SGDLS, CDR2 YYNGEE. The CDR3 has 14 amino acids. This CDR3 reads CASSVDSHDQPQHF. The DNA for the CDR3 is TGTGCCAGCAGCGTTGACAGCCACGATCAGCCCCAGCATTTT.

The J gene is TRBJ1-1, the V gene TRBV25-1; tentative D call: TRBD1 (5 bases). Per germline, CDR1 MGHDK and CDR2 SYGVNS. The V end was cut by 4 bases, the J end by 1 base, with 10 bases between. The CDR3 runs 14 residues. DNA for the CDR3: TGTGCCAGCAGTGTTCTGGACAAGAACACTGAAGCTTTCTTT. Its protein is CASSVLDKNTEAFF.

The V and J genes are TRBV13 and TRBJ2-1; no clear D gene. This CDR3 is built from 11 residues. V was cut by 2 bases and J by 7 bases, with 3 bases left in between. Germline assignment: CDR1 PRHDT and CDR2 FYEKMQ (reference sequence). The CDR3 spells CASSLSNEQFF. DNA for the CDR3: TGTGCCAGCAGCTTATCGAATGAGCAGTTCTTC.

This rearrangement joins TRBV7-9 to TRBJ2-5, with D possibly TRBD2 on 6 matching bases. The ends were cut back, 2 bases at V and 0 bases at J, with 19 bases in the middle. The length of the CDR3 is 18 residues. Germline lookup yields CDR1 SEHNR and CDR2 FQNEAQ (reference sequence). Here the CDR3 DNA reads TGTGCCAGCAGCTTAACGAGACTAGGAACCCCATACCAAGAGACCCAGTACTTC. It encodes CASSLTRLGTPYQETQYF. Variable domain in full (rest from reference TRBV7-9 and TRBJ2-5): DTGVSQNPRHKITKRGQNVTFRCDPISEHNRLYWYRQTLGQGPEFLTYFQNEAQLEKSRLLSDRFSAERPKGSFSTLEIQRTEQGDSAMYLCASSLTRLGTPYQETQYFGPGTRLLVL.

The chain uses TRBV11-2 and TRBJ1-5; possible D gene TRBD1, 6 bases. This CDR3 contains 14 residues. V lost 1 base, J lost 2 bases, and 6 bases lay in between. The germline V gene encodes CDR1 SGHAT and CDR2 FQNNGV. The CDR3 DNA reads as TGTGCCAGCAGCTTAGGGACAGGCAATCAGCCCCAGCATTTT. This sequence encodes CASSLGTGNQPQHF.

The chain uses TRBV19 and TRBJ1-2; 7 bases align to TRBD1. Germline V lookup: CDR1 LNHDA, CDR2 SQIVND (reference sequence). With V trimmed by 9 bases and J by 0 bases, 4 bases remained unmatched. The CDR3 is 13 amino acids. The CDR3 DNA sequence: TGTGCCAGCCAGGGGGAAACTAACTATGGCTACACCTTC. Its protein is CASQGETNYGYTF. Full variable domain (remainder filled in from reference TRBV19 and TRBJ1-2): DGGITQSPKYLFRKEGQNVTLSCEQNLNHDAMYWYRQDPGQGLRLIYYSQIVNDFQKGDIAEGYSVSREKKESFPLTVTSAQKNPTAFYLCASQGETNYGYTFGSGTRLTVV.

This sequence joins TRBV2 and TRBJ2-1; 8 nucleotides match TRBD1. The V segment lost 6 bases and the J segment 4 bases; nucleotides outside the gene matches: 5. Germline assignment: CDR1 SNHLY and CDR2 FYNNEI. The CDR3 covers 14 residues. The chain's CDR3 is CASSRDRSYNEQFF. DNA for the CDR3: TGTGCCAGCAGCCGGGACAGGAGTTACAATGAGCAGTTCTTC.

The rearrangement uses TRBV2 and TRBJ1-1; D gene ambiguous. Germline assignment: CDR1 SNHLY and CDR2 FYNNEI. Trimming pared 4 bases from V and 8 bases from J, leaving 14 bases between. The length of the CDR3 is 13 residues. In DNA form, the CDR3 reads TGTGCCAGCAGTGTACGATTTCAGGCAGAAGCTTTCTTT. Its protein product is CASSVRFQAEAFF.

This clone was seen more than once but under ten times. V is TRBV9 and J is TRBJ2-1; 9 nucleotides agree with TRBD1. Germline trimming cut 3 bases from V and 1 base from J; bases unmatched to any gene: 2. Germline CDR1 SGDLS, CDR2 YYNGEE. CDR3 length: 15 amino acids. The CDR3 protein is CASSGQGGSYNEQFF. CDR3 nucleotide sequence: TGTGCCAGCAGCGGACAGGGGGGATCCTACAATGAGCAGTTCTTC.

This clone was picked up a small number of times. The chain joins TRBV14 to TRBJ1-1, with D possibly matching TRBD1 (6 bases). CDR3 length: 13 amino acids. V lost 0 bases and J 6 bases, leaving 8 bases between the germline ends. Germline CDR1 SGHDN, CDR2 FVKESK. The CDR3 spells CASSQDGGSEAFF. In DNA, the CDR3 is TGTGCCAGCAGCCAAGATGGGGGCTCTGAAGCTTTCTTT.

The table lists this clone with a count of one. The chain combines TRBV4-1 with TRBJ2-7, with 9 bases that match TRBD1. CDR3 length: 17 residues. With V trimmed by 1 base and J by 4 bases, 11 bases remained unmatched. The germline V gene has CDR1 MGHRA and CDR2 YSYEKL. CDR3 residues: CASSQVPQGAEEYEQYF. The CDR3 DNA is TGCGCCAGCAGCCAAGTCCCACAGGGGGCAGAGGAATACGAGCAGTACTTC.

The J gene is TRBJ2-2, the V gene TRBV5-1, with TRBD2 matching over 15 bases. The CDR3 totals 18 residues. The ends lost 4 bases at V and 5 bases at J; junction bases unmatched: 9. Germline-derived CDR1 and CDR2 are SGHRS and YFSETQ. The CDR3, as DNA: TGCGCCAGCAGCGGGGGACTAGCGGGAGGCGTCGGGACCGGGGAGCTGTTTTTT. It is translated as CASSGGLAGGVGTGELFF.

The chain links TRBV13 to TRBJ2-5; tentative D call: TRBD2 (6 bases). Germline V CDR1 and CDR2: PRHDT, FYEKMQ (reference sequence). This CDR3 is 14 amino acids long. V was trimmed by 0 bases and J by 7 bases, leaving 12 bases between them. DNA for the CDR3: TGTGCCAGCAGCTTAGGGGACTACCAGGCGACCCAGTACTTC. Amino acids: CASSLGDYQATQYF.